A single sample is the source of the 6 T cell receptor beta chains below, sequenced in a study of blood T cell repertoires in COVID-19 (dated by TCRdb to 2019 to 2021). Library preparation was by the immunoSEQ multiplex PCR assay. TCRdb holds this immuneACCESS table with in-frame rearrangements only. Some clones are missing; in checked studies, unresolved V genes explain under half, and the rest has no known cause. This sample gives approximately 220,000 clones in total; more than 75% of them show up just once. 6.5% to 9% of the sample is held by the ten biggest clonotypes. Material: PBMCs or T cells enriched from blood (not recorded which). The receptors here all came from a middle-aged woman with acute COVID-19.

CDR3 residues: CASSLGTGYTF. The CDR3 DNA reads TGTGCCAGCAGTCTCGGTACTGGCTACACCTTC. V usage is TRBV28 and J usage is TRBJ1-2; D unclear. Trimming removed 5 bases from V and 7 bases from J, with 8 bases in between. This CDR3 comprises 11 residues. Per germline, CDR1 MDHEN and CDR2 SYDVKM.

CDR3 nucleotides: TGTGCCAGCTCACCATCAGGGAATGAAAAACTGTTTTTT. Translation: CASSPSGNEKLFF. The J gene is TRBJ1-4, the V gene TRBV18; possible D gene TRBD1, 5 bases. Trimming removed 2 bases from V and 5 bases from J, with 6 bases in between. Germline values: CDR1 KGHSH, CDR2 LQKENI. The CDR3 has 13 amino acids.

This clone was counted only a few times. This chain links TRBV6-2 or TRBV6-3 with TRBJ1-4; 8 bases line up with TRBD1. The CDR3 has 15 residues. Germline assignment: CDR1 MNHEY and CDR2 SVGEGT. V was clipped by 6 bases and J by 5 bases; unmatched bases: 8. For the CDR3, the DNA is TGTGCCAGCAGCGATGCAGGGGGCAGAAATGAAAAACTGTTTTTT. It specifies CASSDAGGRNEKLFF.

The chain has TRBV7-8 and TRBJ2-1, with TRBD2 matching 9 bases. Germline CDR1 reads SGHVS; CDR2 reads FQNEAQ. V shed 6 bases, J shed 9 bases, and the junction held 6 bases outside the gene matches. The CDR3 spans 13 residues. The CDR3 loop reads CASRRGLAGEQFF. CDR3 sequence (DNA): TGTGCCAGCAGGAGGGGACTAGCAGGTGAGCAGTTCTTC.

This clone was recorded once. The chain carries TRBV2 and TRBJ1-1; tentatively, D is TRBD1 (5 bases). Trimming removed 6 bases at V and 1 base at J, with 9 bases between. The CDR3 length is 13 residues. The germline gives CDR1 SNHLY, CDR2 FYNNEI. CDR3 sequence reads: CASSWGQNTEAFF. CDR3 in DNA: TGTGCCAGCAGCTGGGGCCAGAACACTGAAGCTTTCTTT.

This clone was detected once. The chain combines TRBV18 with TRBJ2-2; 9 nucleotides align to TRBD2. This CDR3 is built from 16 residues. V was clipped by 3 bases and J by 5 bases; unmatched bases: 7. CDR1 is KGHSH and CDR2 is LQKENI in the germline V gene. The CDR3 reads CASSPQAGGNTGELFF. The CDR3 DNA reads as TGTGCCAGCTCACCCCAAGCGGGAGGTAATACCGGGGAGCTGTTTTTT.